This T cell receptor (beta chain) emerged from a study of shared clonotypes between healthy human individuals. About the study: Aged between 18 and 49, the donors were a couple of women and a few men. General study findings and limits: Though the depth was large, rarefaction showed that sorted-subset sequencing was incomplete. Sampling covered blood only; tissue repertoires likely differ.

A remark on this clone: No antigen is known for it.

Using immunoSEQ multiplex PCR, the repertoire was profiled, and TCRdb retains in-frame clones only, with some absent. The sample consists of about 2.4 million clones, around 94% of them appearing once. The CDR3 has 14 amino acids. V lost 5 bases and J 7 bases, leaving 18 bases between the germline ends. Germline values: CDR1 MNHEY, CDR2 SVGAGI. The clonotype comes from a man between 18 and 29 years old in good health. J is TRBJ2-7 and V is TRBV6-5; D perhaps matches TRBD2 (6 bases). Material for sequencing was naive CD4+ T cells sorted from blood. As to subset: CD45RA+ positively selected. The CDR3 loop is CASSLGTLFEEQYF. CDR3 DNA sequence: TGTGCCAGCAGTCTCGGGACTTTGTTTGAGGAGCAGTACTTC.